Listed here are 5 T cell receptor beta chains from one sample, sequenced in a study of blood T cell repertoires in COVID-19. The assay was immunoSEQ multiplex PCR, and TCRdb's table has in-frame clones only and misses some. The data contain about 120,000 clones, 85% of them singletons. The sample consisted of peripheral blood. The receptors here all came from a woman aged 55-69 years with COVID-19, enrolled during active disease.

The chain is built from TRBV4-1 and TRBJ1-5; the match to TRBD1 covers 7 bases. The CDR3 runs to 15 residues. J lost 8 bases, V lost 0 bases, and 7 bases had no gene match. Germline V gene data show CDR1 as MGHRA and CDR2 as YSYEKL. CDR3: CASSQEGGRREPQHF. The CDR3 DNA is TGCGCCAGCAGCCAAGAAGGGGGCCGCCGGGAGCCCCAGCATTTT.

This chain connects TRBV5-1 to TRBJ1-1, with D possibly TRBD1 on 6 matching bases. Trimming took 0 bases from V and 0 from J, leaving 18 bases between them. The CDR3 has 18 amino acids. Germline V lookup: CDR1 SGHRS, CDR2 YFSETQ. The chain's CDR3 is CASSLVGAGERLNTEAFF. Here the CDR3 DNA reads TGCGCCAGCAGCTTGGTAGGGGCAGGGGAGCGTTTGAACACTGAAGCTTTCTTT.

V and J are TRBV5-4 and TRBJ1-4, with D perhaps TRBD1 (6 bases). V dropped 4 bases and J dropped 8 bases, with 21 bases sitting between them. The CDR3 loop spans 16 amino acids. Looked up from germline, CDR1 is SGHNT and CDR2 is YYREEE (reference sequence). The CDR3 here is CASSPGLDTQGEKLFF. DNA of the CDR3: TGTGCCAGCAGCCCTGGCCTCGACACCCAGGGGGAAAAACTGTTTTTT.

The chain combines TRBV5-6 with TRBJ2-2; 14 nucleotides match TRBD2. V trimming: 4 bases; J trimming: 0 bases; junction bases outside the gene matches: 2. CDR1 SGHDT and CDR2 YYEEEE come from the germline V gene. This CDR3 has 17 amino acids. The DNA for the CDR3 is TGTGCCAGCAGCGAGGGACTAGCGGGGGCGAACACCGGGGAGCTGTTTTTT. The encoded protein is CASSEGLAGANTGELFF.

V gene TRBV7-8 combines with J gene TRBJ1-2; 9 nucleotides match TRBD1. This CDR3 has 14 amino acids. From germline, CDR1 is SGHVS and CDR2 FQNEAQ. The trim removed 8 bases at V and 7 bases at J, leaving 11 bases unmatched. CDR3 protein: CASRLDRGNSGYTF. Here the CDR3 DNA reads TGTGCCAGCCGGCTGGACAGGGGAAATTCTGGCTACACCTTC.